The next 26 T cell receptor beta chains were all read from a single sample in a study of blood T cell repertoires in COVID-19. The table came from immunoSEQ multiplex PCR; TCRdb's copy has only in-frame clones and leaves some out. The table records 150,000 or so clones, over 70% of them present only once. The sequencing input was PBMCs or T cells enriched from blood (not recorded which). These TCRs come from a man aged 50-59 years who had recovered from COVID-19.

As DNA, the CDR3 is TGTGCCAGCAGCTTGGCGGGGGGGCAGTCAGATACGCAGTATTTT. It translates to CASSLAGGQSDTQYF. The chain has TRBV5-4 and TRBJ2-3; TRBD2 aligns across 8 bases. The junction had 4 bases not matched to a gene; V was cut back by 0 bases and J by 4 bases. The germline V gene encodes CDR1 SGHNT and CDR2 YYREEE (reference sequence). The CDR3 totals 15 residues.

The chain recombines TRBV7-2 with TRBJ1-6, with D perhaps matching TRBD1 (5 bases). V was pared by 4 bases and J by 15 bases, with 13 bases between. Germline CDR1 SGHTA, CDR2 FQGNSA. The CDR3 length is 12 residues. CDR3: CASSSPGLHLHF. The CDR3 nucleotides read TGTGCCAGCAGCTCTCCGGGACTTCACCTCCACTTT.

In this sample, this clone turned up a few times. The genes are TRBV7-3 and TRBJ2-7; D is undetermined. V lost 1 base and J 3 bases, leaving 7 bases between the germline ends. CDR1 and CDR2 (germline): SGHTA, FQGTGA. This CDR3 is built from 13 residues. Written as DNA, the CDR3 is TGTGCCAGCAGCTTAATGCCGGGCTACGAGCAGTACTTC. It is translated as CASSLMPGYEQYF.

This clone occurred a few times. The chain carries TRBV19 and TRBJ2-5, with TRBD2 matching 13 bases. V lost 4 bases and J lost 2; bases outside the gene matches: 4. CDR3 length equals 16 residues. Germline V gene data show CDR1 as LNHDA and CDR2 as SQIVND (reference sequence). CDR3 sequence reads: CASSKGTSGKQETQYF. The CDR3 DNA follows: TGTGCCAGTAGTAAGGGGACTAGCGGGAAGCAAGAGACCCAGTACTTC.

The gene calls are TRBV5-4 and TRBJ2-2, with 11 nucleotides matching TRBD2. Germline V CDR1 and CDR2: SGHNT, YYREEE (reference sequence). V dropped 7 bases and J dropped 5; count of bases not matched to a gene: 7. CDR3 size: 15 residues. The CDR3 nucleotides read TGTGCCAGCGGGCCGACTAGCGGGATGACCGGGGAGCTGTTTTTT. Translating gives CASGPTSGMTGELFF.

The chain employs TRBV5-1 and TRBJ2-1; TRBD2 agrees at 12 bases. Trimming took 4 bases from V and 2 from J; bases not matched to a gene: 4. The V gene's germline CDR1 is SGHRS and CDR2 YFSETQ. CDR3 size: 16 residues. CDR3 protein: CASSPWTSGTYNEQFF. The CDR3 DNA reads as TGCGCCAGCAGCCCCTGGACTAGCGGGACCTACAATGAGCAGTTCTTC.

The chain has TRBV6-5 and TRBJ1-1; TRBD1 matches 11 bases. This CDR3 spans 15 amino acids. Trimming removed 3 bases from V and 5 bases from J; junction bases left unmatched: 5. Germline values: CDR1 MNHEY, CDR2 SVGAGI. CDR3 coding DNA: TGTGCCAGCAGTTATACCGGGACAGGGGGGACTGAAGCTTTCTTT. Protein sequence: CASSYTGTGGTEAFF.

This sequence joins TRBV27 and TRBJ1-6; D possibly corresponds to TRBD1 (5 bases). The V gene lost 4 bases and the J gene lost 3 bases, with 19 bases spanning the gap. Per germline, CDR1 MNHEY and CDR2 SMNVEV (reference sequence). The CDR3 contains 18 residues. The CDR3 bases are TGTGCCAGCAGTTGGACCGCCCCCCGGCAGGGCTATAATTCACCCCTCCACTTT. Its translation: CASSWTAPRQGYNSPLHF.

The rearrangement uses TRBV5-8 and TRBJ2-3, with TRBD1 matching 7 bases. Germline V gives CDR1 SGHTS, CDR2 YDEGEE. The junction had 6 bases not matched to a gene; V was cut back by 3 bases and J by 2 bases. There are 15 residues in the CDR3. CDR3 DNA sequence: TGTGCCAGCAGCTACCGGGACAGCTTCACAGATACGCAGTATTTT. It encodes CASSYRDSFTDTQYF.

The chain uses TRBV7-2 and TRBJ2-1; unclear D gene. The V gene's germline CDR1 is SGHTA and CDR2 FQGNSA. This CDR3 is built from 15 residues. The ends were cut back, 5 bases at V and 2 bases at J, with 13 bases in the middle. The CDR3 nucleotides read TGTGCCAGCAGCGTCGACATCAGCACCTACAATGAGCAGTTCTTC. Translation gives CASSVDISTYNEQFF.

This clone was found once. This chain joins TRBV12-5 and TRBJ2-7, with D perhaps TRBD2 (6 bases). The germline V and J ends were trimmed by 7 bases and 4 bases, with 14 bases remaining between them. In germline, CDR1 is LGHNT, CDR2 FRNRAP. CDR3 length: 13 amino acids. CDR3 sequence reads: CASAWEVSYEQYF. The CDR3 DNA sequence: TGTGCTAGTGCCTGGGAGGTCAGTTACGAGCAGTACTTC.

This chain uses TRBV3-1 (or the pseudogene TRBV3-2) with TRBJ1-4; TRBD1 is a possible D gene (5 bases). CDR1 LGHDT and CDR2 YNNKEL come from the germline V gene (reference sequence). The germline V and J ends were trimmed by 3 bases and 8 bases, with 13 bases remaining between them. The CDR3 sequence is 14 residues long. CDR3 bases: TGTGCCAGCAGCCAGTTTTCGGACACAGAAAAACTGTTTTTT. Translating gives CASSQFSDTEKLFF.

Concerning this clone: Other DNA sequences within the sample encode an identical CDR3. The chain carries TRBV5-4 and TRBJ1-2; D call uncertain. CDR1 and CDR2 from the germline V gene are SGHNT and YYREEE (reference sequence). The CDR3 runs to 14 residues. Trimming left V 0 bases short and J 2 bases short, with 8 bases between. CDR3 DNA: TGTGCCAGCAGCTTGGGAGGCGGCAACTATGGCTACACCTTC. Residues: CASSLGGGNYGYTF.

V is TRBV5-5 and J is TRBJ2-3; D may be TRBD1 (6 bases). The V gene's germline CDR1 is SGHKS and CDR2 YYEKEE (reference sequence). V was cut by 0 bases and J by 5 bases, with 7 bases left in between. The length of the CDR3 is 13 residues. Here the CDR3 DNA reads TGTGCCAGCAGCTTGGGGGGGCAAGATACGCAGTATTTT. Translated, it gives CASSLGGQDTQYF.

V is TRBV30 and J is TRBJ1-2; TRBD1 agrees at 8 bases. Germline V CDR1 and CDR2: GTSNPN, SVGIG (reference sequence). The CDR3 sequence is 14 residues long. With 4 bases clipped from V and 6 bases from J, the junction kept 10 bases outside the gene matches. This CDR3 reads CAWTGTGTGDGYTF. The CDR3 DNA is TGTGCCTGGACTGGAACCGGGACAGGAGATGGCTACACCTTC.

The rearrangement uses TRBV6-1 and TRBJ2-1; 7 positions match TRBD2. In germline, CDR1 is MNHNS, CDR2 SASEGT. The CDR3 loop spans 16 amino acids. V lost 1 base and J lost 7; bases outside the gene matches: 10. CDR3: CASSEDEAGAWNEQFF. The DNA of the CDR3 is TGTGCCAGCAGTGAAGATGAGGCGGGAGCGTGGAATGAGCAGTTCTTC.

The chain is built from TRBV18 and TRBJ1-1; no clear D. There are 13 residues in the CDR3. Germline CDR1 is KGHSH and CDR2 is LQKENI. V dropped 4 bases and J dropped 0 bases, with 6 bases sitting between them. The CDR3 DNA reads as TGTGCCAGCTCACGACTGATGAACACTGAAGCTTTCTTT. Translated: CASSRLMNTEAFF.

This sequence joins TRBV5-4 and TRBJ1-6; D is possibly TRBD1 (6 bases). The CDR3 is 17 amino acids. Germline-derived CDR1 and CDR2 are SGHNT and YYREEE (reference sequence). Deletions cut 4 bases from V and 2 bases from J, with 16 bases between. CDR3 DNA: TGTGCCAGCAGCCCCCACACCAGGGACACCTATAATTCACCCCTCCACTTT. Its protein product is CASSPHTRDTYNSPLHF. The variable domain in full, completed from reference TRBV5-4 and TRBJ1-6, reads ETGVTQSPTHLIKTRGQQVTLRCSSQSGHNTVSWYQQALGQGPQFIFQYYREEENGRGNFPPRFSGLQFPNYSSELNVNALELDDSALYLCASSPHTRDTYNSPLHFGNGTRLTVT.

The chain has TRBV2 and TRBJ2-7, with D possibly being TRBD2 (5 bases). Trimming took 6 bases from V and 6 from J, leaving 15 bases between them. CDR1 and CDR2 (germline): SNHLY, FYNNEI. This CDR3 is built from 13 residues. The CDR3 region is CASRLTSFSEQYF. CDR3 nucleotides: TGTGCCAGCAGACTCACTAGTTTTAGCGAGCAGTACTTC.

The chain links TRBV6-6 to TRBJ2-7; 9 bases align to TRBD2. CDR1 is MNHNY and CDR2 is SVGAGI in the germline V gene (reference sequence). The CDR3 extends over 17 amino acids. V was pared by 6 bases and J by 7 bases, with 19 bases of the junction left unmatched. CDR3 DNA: TGTGCCAGCAGCCGACGCCTCCTAGCGGGGACTTGGGGGGAGCAGTACTTC. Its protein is CASSRRLLAGTWGEQYF.

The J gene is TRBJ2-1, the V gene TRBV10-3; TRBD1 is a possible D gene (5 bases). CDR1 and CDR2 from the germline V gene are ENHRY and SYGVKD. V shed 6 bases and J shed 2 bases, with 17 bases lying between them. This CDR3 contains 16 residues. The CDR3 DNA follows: TGTGCCATCAGCTCCTCGGGCGGACAAGCCTACAATGAGCAGTTCTTC. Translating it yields CAISSSGGQAYNEQFF.

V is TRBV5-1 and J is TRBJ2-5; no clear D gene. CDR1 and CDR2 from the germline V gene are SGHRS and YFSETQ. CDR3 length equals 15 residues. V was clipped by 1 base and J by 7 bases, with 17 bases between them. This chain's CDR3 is CASSLPLQASLTQYF. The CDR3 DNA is TGCGCCAGCAGCTTGCCCCTCCAGGCCTCCTTGACCCAGTACTTC.

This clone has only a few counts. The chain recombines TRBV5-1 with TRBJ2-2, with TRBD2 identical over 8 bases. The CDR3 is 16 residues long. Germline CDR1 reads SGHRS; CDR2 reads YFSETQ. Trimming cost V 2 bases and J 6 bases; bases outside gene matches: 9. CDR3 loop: CASSFPGLGVPGELFF. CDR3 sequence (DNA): TGCGCCAGCAGCTTCCCGGGACTAGGAGTTCCCGGGGAGCTGTTTTTT.

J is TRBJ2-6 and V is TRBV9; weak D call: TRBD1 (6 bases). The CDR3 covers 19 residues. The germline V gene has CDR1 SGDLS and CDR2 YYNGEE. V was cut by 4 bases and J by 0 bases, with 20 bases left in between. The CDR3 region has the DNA TGTGCCAGCAGCTCAACAGTCGGGGACATACACTCTGGGGCCAACGTCCTGACTTTC. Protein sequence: CASSSTVGDIHSGANVLTF.

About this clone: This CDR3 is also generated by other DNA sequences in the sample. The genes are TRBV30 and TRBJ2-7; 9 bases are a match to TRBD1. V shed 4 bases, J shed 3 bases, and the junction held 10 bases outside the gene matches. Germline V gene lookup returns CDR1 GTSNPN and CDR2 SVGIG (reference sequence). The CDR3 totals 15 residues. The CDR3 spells CAWIPGGQGGYEQYF. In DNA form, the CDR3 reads TGTGCCTGGATCCCCGGGGGACAGGGTGGCTACGAGCAGTACTTC.

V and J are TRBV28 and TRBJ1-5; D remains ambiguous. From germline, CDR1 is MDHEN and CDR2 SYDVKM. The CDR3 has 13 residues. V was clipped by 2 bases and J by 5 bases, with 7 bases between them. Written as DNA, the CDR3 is TGTGCCAGCAGTTTAGTACAATATCAGCCCCAGCATTTT. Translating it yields CASSLVQYQPQHF.